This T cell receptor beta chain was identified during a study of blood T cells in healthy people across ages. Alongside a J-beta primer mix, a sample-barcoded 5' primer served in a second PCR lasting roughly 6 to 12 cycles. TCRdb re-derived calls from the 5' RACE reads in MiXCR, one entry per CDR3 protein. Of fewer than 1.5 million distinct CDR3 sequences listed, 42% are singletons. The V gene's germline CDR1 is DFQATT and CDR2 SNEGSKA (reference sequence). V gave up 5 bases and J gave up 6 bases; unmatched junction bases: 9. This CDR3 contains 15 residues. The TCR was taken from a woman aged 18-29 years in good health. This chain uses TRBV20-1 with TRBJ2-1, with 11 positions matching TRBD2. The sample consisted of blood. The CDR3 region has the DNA TGCAGTGCTGTGAATAGCGGGGGGGCTGTCAATGAGCAGTTCTTC. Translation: CSAVNSGGAVNEQFF.